One and the same sample provided the 31 T cell receptor beta chains below, sequenced in a study of T cell repertoires in cytomegalovirus infection. TCRdb recomputed calls from the reads with MiXCR, one row per CDR3 protein. The sample lists under 600,000 distinct CDR3 sequences, about 17% occurring once. The sequenced sample consisted of CD8+ T cells from PBMCs. All receptors come from a human donor in good health (CMV status not recorded). Some clones in this sample may be carry-over from other donors' samples.

Many counts were recorded for this clonotype. The rearrangement uses TRBV6-1 and TRBJ2-3; D gene unclear. V was trimmed by 8 bases and J by 2 bases, leaving 11 bases between them. Germline V gene lookup returns CDR1 MNHNS and CDR2 SASEGT. The CDR3 runs 13 residues. The CDR3, as DNA: TGTGCCAGCGAAGGTGGCCTCACAGATACGCAGTATTTT. Translation: CASEGGLTDTQYF.

This clonotype was found many times. The chain carries TRBV7-8 and TRBJ1-3; no firm D call. The V gene lost 7 bases and the J gene lost 1 base, with 14 bases spanning the gap. This CDR3 comprises 15 residues. CDR1 SGHVS and CDR2 FQNEAQ come from the germline V gene. CDR3 region: CASTIEGRSGNTIYF. The CDR3 DNA reads as TGTGCCAGCACCATCGAGGGCAGGTCTGGAAACACCATATATTTT.

In its sample, this clonotype was seen a few times. The chain recombines TRBV5-1 with TRBJ2-5; TRBD2 agrees at 8 bases. V dropped 6 bases and J dropped 5; count of bases not matched to a gene: 21. Germline CDR1 and CDR2: SGHRS and YFSETQ. The CDR3 is made up of 18 amino acids. CDR3 residues: CASTQPLLLGLGGETQYF. CDR3 nucleotides: TGCGCCAGCACCCAACCACTCTTACTGGGACTAGGAGGGGAGACCCAGTACTTC.

The chain links TRBV9 to TRBJ2-5; 10 bases agree with TRBD2. Germline CDR1 SGDLS, CDR2 YYNGEE. With 4 bases clipped from V and 5 bases from J, the junction kept 5 bases outside the gene matches. This CDR3 spans 14 amino acids. CDR3 loop: CASSLLAGRETQYF. CDR3 in DNA: TGTGCCAGCAGCTTACTAGCGGGAAGGGAGACCCAGTACTTC.

With regard to this clonotype: A read error may be the cause here, since a much bigger clone is one base away. The rearrangement uses TRBV6-6 and TRBJ2-1; 7 bases map to TRBD2. CDR3 length: 16 amino acids. Per the germline V gene, CDR1 is MNHNY and CDR2 is SVGAGI (reference sequence). The CDR3 DNA reads TGTGCCATCCTACAGACGCGGGGGAACTCCTACAATGTGCAGTTCTTC. Translation gives CAILQTRGNSYNVQFF.

This clonotype was seen a handful of times. This chain connects TRBV20-1 to TRBJ2-7; maybe TRBD2 (5 bases). CDR1 is DFQATT and CDR2 is SNEGSKA in the germline V gene (reference sequence). V lost 4 bases, J lost 6 bases, and 13 bases lay in between. This CDR3 region has 12 residues. The CDR3: CSATRESGEQYF. DNA for the CDR3: TGCAGTGCTACGAGAGAAAGCGGCGAGCAGTACTTC.

This clonotype was seen many times. V and J are TRBV7-8 and TRBJ2-1; TRBD2 is a possible D gene (6 bases). The CDR3 is made up of 13 amino acids. Germline V gene lookup returns CDR1 SGHVS and CDR2 FQNEAQ. Trimming stripped 5 bases from V and 10 bases from J, with 15 bases between. Here the CDR3 reads CASSLNPGAEQFF. The CDR3 DNA follows: TGTGCCAGCAGCCTTAATCCGGGAGCGGAGCAGTTCTTC.

The CDR3 nucleotides are TGCAGTGCTAAGGCAGGGCAATATGGCTACACCTTC. It translates to CSAKAGQYGYTF. The J gene is TRBJ1-2, the V gene TRBV20-1; D is perhaps TRBD1 (5 bases). In germline, CDR1 is DFQATT, CDR2 SNEGSKA (reference sequence). This CDR3 region has 12 residues. V dropped 4 bases and J dropped 5 bases, with 11 bases sitting between them.

The V call is TRBV6-1, the J call TRBJ2-1; 9 positions agree with TRBD1. V lost 1 base to trimming and J lost 4 bases; unmatched junction nucleotides: 2. The CDR3 has 15 residues. The germline V gene encodes CDR1 MNHNS and CDR2 SASEGT. This chain's CDR3 is CASSEDRGPYNEQFF. CDR3 bases: TGTGCCAGCAGTGAAGACAGGGGGCCGTACAATGAGCAGTTCTTC.

In regard to this clonotype: A clone one base away is much larger, so this may be a read error. The chain has TRBV27 and TRBJ2-1; the D is unclear. Germline CDR1 is MNHEY and CDR2 is SMNVEV (reference sequence). There are 16 residues in the CDR3. CDR3 sequence: CTSRLARHGSYNEQFF. In nucleotides, the CDR3 is TGTACCAGCAGGCTGGCTCGACACGGCTCCTACAATGAGCAGTTCTTC.

This sequence joins TRBV29-1 and TRBJ1-1; 9 bases map to TRBD1. With V trimmed by 6 bases and J by 5 bases, 10 bases remained unmatched. CDR1 is SQVTM and CDR2 is ANQGSEA in the germline V gene. The CDR3 is made up of 14 amino acids. This CDR3 reads CSVADRGLTTEAFF. Written as DNA, the CDR3 is TGCAGCGTGGCTGACAGGGGGTTGACTACTGAAGCTTTCTTT.

CDR3 protein: CASSTPGGRTDTQYF. CDR3 sequence (DNA): TGTGCCAGCAGTACACCGGGGGGGCGGACAGATACGCAGTATTTT. The chain employs TRBV27 and TRBJ2-3, with TRBD2 matching over 8 bases. The germline gives CDR1 MNHEY, CDR2 SMNVEV (reference sequence). V shed 5 bases and J 3 bases; nucleotides not matched to a gene: 7. The CDR3 has 15 amino acids.

This clonotype came up many times. The rearrangement uses TRBV6-5 and TRBJ1-2; no definite D call. The CDR3 runs to 13 residues. Trimming took 2 bases from V and 8 from J, leaving 12 bases between them. CDR1 and CDR2 (germline): MNHEY, SVGAGI. CDR3 coding DNA: TGTGCCAGCAGTTACAGGGATTGGAACGGCTACACCTTC. Protein: CASSYRDWNGYTF.

This clonotype was recorded at least ten times. This rearrangement joins TRBV11-2 to TRBJ1-1, with 7 bases identical to TRBD1. Germline CDR1 reads SGHAT; CDR2 reads FQNNGV. After removal of 5 bases from V and 7 bases from J, the junction contained 10 bases not matched to a gene. The length of the CDR3 is 14 residues. CDR3 sequence (DNA): TGTGCCAGCAGCCCGGCTGGGACAGAAGATGAAGCTTTCTTT. Translating gives CASSPAGTEDEAFF.

This clonotype was observed many times. The V call is TRBV12-3 or TRBV12-4, the J call TRBJ2-7; D ambiguous. This CDR3 is 17 amino acids long. Trimming removed 5 bases at V and 1 base at J, with 21 bases between. In DNA form, the CDR3 reads TGTGCCAGCAGTCCCCGCTCATCAGAAGGATTATCCTACGAGCAGTACTTC. It encodes CASSPRSSEGLSYEQYF.

This rearrangement joins TRBV4-1 to TRBJ2-2; 8 nucleotides line up with TRBD1. Germline CDR1 reads MGHRA; CDR2 reads YSYEKL. Trimming removed 3 bases from V and 5 bases from J; junction bases left unmatched: 14. The CDR3 extends over 18 amino acids. CDR3 coding DNA: TGCGCCAGCAGCCATGAGGGGTTAACAGGGGGTCTAACCGGGGAGCTGTTTTTT. Its protein product is CASSHEGLTGGLTGELFF.

The J gene is TRBJ2-1, the V gene TRBV2; TRBD1 might be the D (6 bases). The CDR3 length is 15 residues. Germline CDR1 SNHLY, CDR2 FYNNEI. The germline V and J ends were trimmed by 7 bases and 5 bases, with 18 bases remaining between them. The CDR3 here is CASIKTGTNNNEQFF. The CDR3, as DNA: TGTGCCAGCATTAAAACCGGGACAAACAACAATGAGCAGTTCTTC.

The table lists this clonotype with many counts. In nucleotides, the CDR3 is TGTGCCAGCAGCCCGGGGAGGGGGGATGGCTACACCTTC. Its translation: CASSPGRGDGYTF. The chain carries TRBV7-3 and TRBJ1-2, with TRBD1 as a possible D gene (6 bases). In germline, CDR1 is SGHTA, CDR2 FQGTGA. The CDR3 has 13 amino acids. Trimming left V 5 bases short and J 6 bases short, with 13 bases between.

The chain recombines TRBV19 with TRBJ2-5, with D unresolved. V lost 5 bases and J lost 4, with 14 bases in between. Germline lookup yields CDR1 LNHDA and CDR2 SQIVND (reference sequence). The CDR3 runs to 14 residues. The CDR3 sequence is CASSEWLDGETQYF. The CDR3 DNA follows: TGTGCCAGTAGTGAGTGGCTAGATGGAGAGACCCAGTACTTC.

This clonotype was counted at least ten times. The chain uses TRBV10-2 and TRBJ1-1; D is unclear. CDR1 and CDR2 (germline): WSHSY, SAAADI. Trimming took 8 bases from V and 7 from J, leaving 17 bases between them. There are 13 residues in the CDR3. In nucleotides, the CDR3 is TGCGCCAGCGGAGACGGCTTAGATGTTGAAGCTTTCTTT. Translating gives CASGDGLDVEAFF.

The table lists this clonotype with many counts. This sequence joins TRBV7-9 and TRBJ2-1; a possible D gene is TRBD2 (5 bases). V was cut by 5 bases and J by 3 bases, with 11 bases left in between. Germline V CDR1 and CDR2: SEHNR, FQNEAQ (reference sequence). CDR3 length: 14 residues. The CDR3 spells CASSTPGNYNEQFF. CDR3 bases: TGTGCCAGCAGCACCCCGGGAAACTACAATGAGCAGTTCTTC. Looking up the rest from reference TRBV7-9 and TRBJ2-1 gives the full variable domain: DTGVSQNPRHKITKRGQNVTFRCDPISEHNRLYWYRQTLGQGPEFLTYFQNEAQLEKSRLLSDRFSAERPKGSFSTLEIQRTEQGDSAMYLCASSTPGNYNEQFFGPGTRLTVL.

In its sample, this clonotype was seen many times. The chain uses TRBV9 and TRBJ1-1; D is undetermined. V was cut by 4 bases and J by 4 bases, with 5 bases left in between. Per germline, CDR1 SGDLS and CDR2 YYNGEE. The length of the CDR3 is 11 residues. CDR3 nucleotides: TGTGCCAGCAGCCCAGTCACTGAAGCTTTCTTT. Its protein product is CASSPVTEAFF.

This clonotype was seen ten or more times. The chain's CDR3 is CASSLPQRGHNTGELFF. The CDR3, as DNA: TGTGCCAGCAGCTTGCCCCAAAGGGGGCATAACACCGGGGAGCTGTTTTTT. The rearrangement links TRBV7-6 to TRBJ2-2, with 7 nucleotides matching TRBD1. The germline V gene has CDR1 SGHVS and CDR2 FNYEAQ. This CDR3 has 17 residues. After removal of 3 bases from V and 2 bases from J, the junction contained 9 bases not matched to a gene.

The gene calls are TRBV25-1 and TRBJ2-2; TRBD2 matches at 13 bases. The V gene end was trimmed by 4 bases and the J gene end by 6 bases; junction bases not matched to a gene: 8. Germline V gene sequence: CDR1 MGHDK, CDR2 SYGVNS. This CDR3 comprises 17 residues. The CDR3 DNA is TGTGCCAGCAGTGGGCGGGGACTAGCGGGACCCTCCGGGGAGCTGTTTTTT. This codes for CASSGRGLAGPSGELFF.

For this clonotype: A read error may be the cause here, since a much bigger clone is one base away. The CDR3 end shows no conserved phenylalanine or tryptophan, and so a read error is likely. The chain joins TRBV6-1 to TRBJ2-7; 7 nucleotides match TRBD2. J lost 3 bases, V lost 1 base, and 9 bases had no gene match. The germline CDR1 and CDR2 sequences are MNHNS and SASEGT. This CDR3 is built from 16 residues. The CDR3 loop reads CASSEGRGLTHYEQYL. CDR3 nucleotide sequence: TGTGCCAGCAGTGAAGGGCGGGGACTAACTCACTACGAGCAGTACTTA.

This clonotype has ten or more counts. V and J are TRBV7-8 and TRBJ2-5; 9 nucleotides line up with TRBD1. CDR3 length: 20 residues. Germline lookup yields CDR1 SGHVS and CDR2 FQNEAQ. V shed 1 base and J 3 bases; nucleotides not matched to a gene: 18. The CDR3 region has the DNA TGTGCCAGCAGCTTAGAATATAGCGGAGTGGGACAGGGTACTAAAGAGACCCAGTACTTC. This sequence encodes CASSLEYSGVGQGTKETQYF.

In this sample, this clonotype turned up many times. This chain connects TRBV4-1 to TRBJ2-6, with D possibly being TRBD1 (7 bases). Germline CDR1 reads MGHRA; CDR2 reads YSYEKL. V shed 0 bases and J shed 9 bases, with 12 bases lying between them. The CDR3 loop spans 15 amino acids. CDR3 nucleotide sequence: TGCGCCAGCAGCCAAGATCGCGGGACAGACAACGTCCTGACTTTC. Its protein is CASSQDRGTDNVLTF.

This chain uses TRBV2 with TRBJ1-5, with D perhaps TRBD1 (5 bases). Per the germline V gene, CDR1 is SNHLY and CDR2 is FYNNEI. V was shortened by 3 bases and J by 8 bases, with 11 bases between the two germline ends. The CDR3 has 13 amino acids. CDR3 sequence: CASSDEGIEPQHF. The DNA for the CDR3 is TGTGCCAGCAGTGACGAGGGGATTGAGCCCCAGCATTTT.

This clonotype has only a few counts. The chain couples TRBV12-3 or TRBV12-4 to TRBJ1-5, with D unresolved. V was pared by 8 bases and J by 4 bases, with 6 bases between. This CDR3 region has 11 residues. This chain's CDR3 is CASGRNQPQHF. The CDR3 coding sequence is TGTGCCAGCGGTCGAAATCAGCCCCAGCATTTT.

This clonotype was seen many times. The chain uses TRBV7-9 and TRBJ2-1; 10 nucleotides match TRBD1. The CDR3 consists of 13 residues. In germline, CDR1 is SEHNR, CDR2 FQNEAQ (reference sequence). The ends lost 3 bases at V and 9 bases at J; junction bases unmatched: 2. The CDR3 reads CASSLTGGSEQFF. For the CDR3, the DNA is TGTGCCAGCAGCTTGACAGGGGGCAGTGAGCAGTTCTTC.

V usage is TRBV5-4 and J usage is TRBJ1-3; D is ambiguous. Germline CDR1 reads SGHNT; CDR2 reads YYREEE (reference sequence). This CDR3 comprises 13 residues. Trimming stripped 2 bases from V and 6 bases from J, with 9 bases between. The CDR3 loop reads CASSFGAVNTIYF. Here the CDR3 DNA reads TGTGCCAGCAGCTTCGGAGCCGTAAACACCATATATTTT.